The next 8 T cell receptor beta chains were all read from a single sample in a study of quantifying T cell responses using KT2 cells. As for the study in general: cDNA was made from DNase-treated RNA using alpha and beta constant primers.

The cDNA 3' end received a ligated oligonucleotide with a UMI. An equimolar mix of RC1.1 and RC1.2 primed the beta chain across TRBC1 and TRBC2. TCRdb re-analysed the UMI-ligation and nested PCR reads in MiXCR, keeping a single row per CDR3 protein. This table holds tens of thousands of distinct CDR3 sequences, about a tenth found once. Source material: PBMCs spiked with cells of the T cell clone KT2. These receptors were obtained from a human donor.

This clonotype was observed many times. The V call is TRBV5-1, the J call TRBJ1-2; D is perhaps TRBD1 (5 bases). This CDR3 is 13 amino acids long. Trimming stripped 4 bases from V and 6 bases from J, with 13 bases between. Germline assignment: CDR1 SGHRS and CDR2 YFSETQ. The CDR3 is CASSVRDGDGYTF. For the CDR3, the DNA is TGCGCCAGCAGCGTCCGGGACGGTGATGGCTACACCTTC.

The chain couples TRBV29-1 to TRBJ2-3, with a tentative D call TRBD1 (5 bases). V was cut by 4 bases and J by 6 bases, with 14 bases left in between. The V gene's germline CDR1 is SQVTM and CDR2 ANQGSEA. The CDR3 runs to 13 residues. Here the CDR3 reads CSVGNRLLDTQYF. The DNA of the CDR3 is TGCAGCGTTGGAAACAGGCTTCTGGATACGCAGTATTTT.

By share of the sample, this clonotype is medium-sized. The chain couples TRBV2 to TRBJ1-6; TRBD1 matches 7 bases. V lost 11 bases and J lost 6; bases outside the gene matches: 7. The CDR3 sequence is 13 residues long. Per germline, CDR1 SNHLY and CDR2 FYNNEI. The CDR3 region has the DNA TGTGCCGCGGACACAGGGGTTAATTCACCCCTCCACTTT. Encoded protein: CAADTGVNSPLHF.

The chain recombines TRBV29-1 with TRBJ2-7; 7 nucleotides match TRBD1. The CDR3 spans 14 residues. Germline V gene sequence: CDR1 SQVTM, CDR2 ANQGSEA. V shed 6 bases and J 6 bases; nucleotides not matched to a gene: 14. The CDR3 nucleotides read TGCAGCGTCGGCGCCCGGGACAGTAGCCGCGAGCAGTACTTC. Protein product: CSVGARDSSREQYF.

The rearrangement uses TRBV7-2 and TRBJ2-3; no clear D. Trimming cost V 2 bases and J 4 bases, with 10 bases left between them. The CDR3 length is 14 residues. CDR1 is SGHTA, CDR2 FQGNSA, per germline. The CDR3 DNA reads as TGTGCCAGCAGCTTACAATCGGGTTCAGATACGCAGTATTTT. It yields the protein CASSLQSGSDTQYF.

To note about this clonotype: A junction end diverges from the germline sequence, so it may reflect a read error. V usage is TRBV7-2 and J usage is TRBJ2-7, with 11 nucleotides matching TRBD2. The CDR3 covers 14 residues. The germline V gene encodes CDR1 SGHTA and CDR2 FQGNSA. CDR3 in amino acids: CASSSTSGSPLHSF. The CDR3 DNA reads TGTGCCAGCAGCTCAACTAGCGGGAGCCCCCTTCATTCCTTC.

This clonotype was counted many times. Written as DNA, the CDR3 is TGTGCTAGTGGTTTGAACCTAGCGGGGGGGCTGCTCCTCAATGAGCAGTTCTTC. Amino acid sequence: CASGLNLAGGLLLNEQFF. The chain is built from TRBV12-5 and TRBJ2-1, with 12 bases lining up with TRBD2. The V segment lost 2 bases and the J segment 6 bases; nucleotides outside the gene matches: 11. The CDR3 is 18 residues long. Germline CDR1 is LGHNT and CDR2 is FRNRAP.

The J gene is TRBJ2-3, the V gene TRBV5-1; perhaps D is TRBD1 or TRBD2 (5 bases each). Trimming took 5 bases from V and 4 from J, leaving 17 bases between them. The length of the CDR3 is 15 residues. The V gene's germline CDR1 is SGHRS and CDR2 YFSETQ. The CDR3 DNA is TGCGCCAGCAGATTCGACCCAGGGAGTCCAGATACGCAGTATTTT. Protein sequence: CASRFDPGSPDTQYF.